The next 6 T cell receptor beta chains were all read from a single sample in a study of cytomegalovirus exposure and HLA in healthy donors. The PCR made use of 60 Vbeta and 13 Jbeta primers. Profiling relied on immunoSEQ multiplex PCR, and the TCRdb table lists in-frame clones only, not all of them. The table shows about 160,000 clones, with about 82% occurring only once. Sequenced material: PBMCs. The origin of the receptors is a woman between 25 and 40 years old in good health and CMV-seropositive.

This chain uses TRBV7-9 with TRBJ2-3; D possibly corresponds to TRBD1 (7 bases). V lost 6 bases, J lost 7 bases, and 23 bases lay in between. CDR3 size: 16 residues. Germline CDR1 is SEHNR and CDR2 is FQNEAQ (reference sequence). The CDR3 bases are TGTGCCAGCAGTCCCAACAGGGGAGGAGTTCAAAATACGCAGTATTTT. It translates to CASSPNRGGVQNTQYF.

The genes are TRBV5-1 and TRBJ2-2, with D perhaps TRBD2 (5 bases). CDR1 and CDR2 (germline): SGHRS, YFSETQ. CDR3 length: 15 amino acids. Between the trimmed V and J ends, which lost 5 bases and 3 bases, there was a span of 14 bases. CDR3 amino acids: CASSLRGIHTGELFF. CDR3 DNA: TGCGCCAGCAGTTTGCGAGGGATCCACACCGGGGAGCTGTTTTTT. The variable domain in full, completed from reference TRBV5-1 and TRBJ2-2, reads KAGVTQTPRYLIKTRGQQVTLSCSPISGHRSVSWYQQTPGQGLQFLFEYFSETQRNKGNFPGRFSGRQFSNSRSEMNVSTLELGDSALYLCASSLRGIHTGELFFGEGSRLTVL.

The chain employs TRBV25-1 and TRBJ1-1; TRBD1 agrees at 8 bases. The V segment lost 0 bases and the J segment 4 bases; nucleotides outside the gene matches: 4. The CDR3 extends over 15 amino acids. Germline values: CDR1 MGHDK, CDR2 SYGVNS. The CDR3 bases are TGTGCCAGCAGTGAATATGGACAGGGTGGCACTGAAGCTTTCTTT. It encodes CASSEYGQGGTEAFF.

This clone was counted only a few times. The V call is TRBV11-3, the J call TRBJ2-2; D is uncertain. Trimming took off 1 base at V and 1 base at J, with 4 bases between the two ends. From germline, CDR1 is SGHNT and CDR2 YENEEA. This CDR3 has 14 residues. CDR3 sequence (DNA): TGTGCCAGCAGCTTAGTCCTGAACACCGGGGAGCTGTTTTTT. Encoded protein: CASSLVLNTGELFF.

This chain links TRBV7-3 with TRBJ2-2; TRBD1 matches 8 bases. The CDR3 loop spans 16 amino acids. The germline CDR1 and CDR2 sequences are SGHTA and FQGTGA. Losses at the gene ends were 6 bases for V and 1 base for J; bases not matched to a gene: 7. The CDR3 loop is CASRETGTGNTGELFF. CDR3 bases: TGTGCCAGCAGGGAGACCGGGACAGGGAACACCGGGGAGCTGTTTTTT.

This sequence joins TRBV6-5 and TRBJ2-1; 14 bases match TRBD2. The CDR3 extends over 14 amino acids. Per germline, CDR1 MNHEY and CDR2 SVGAGI. V was pared by 6 bases and J by 10 bases, with 5 bases of the junction left unmatched. This CDR3 reads CASRTSGGAREQFF. CDR3 in DNA: TGTGCCAGCAGGACTAGCGGGGGGGCAAGAGAGCAGTTCTTC.